The rows below give T cell receptor beta chains drawn from one sample of a study of T cell responses to AZD1222 COVID-19 vaccine. This table comes from immunoSEQ multiplex PCR, and its TCRdb copy is limited to in-frame clones, with some not included. The sample contains over 130,000 clones, approximately 90% of which appear only once. The specimen was peripheral blood, collected 28 days after the second AZD1222 dose. Every receptor here comes from an adult who received the AZD1222 COVID-19 vaccine. The CDR3 runs from the conserved cysteine through the conserved F or W. D genes are given only for firm matches. The size of a clone is reported for some rows only, either as once, few or many, or as a class for expanded clones.

TRBV5-1	TRBJ1-2	few	NA	TGCGCCAGCAGCTTAAGTGGGGTGGGCTATGGCTACACCTTC	CASSLSGVGYGYTF
TRBV18	TRBJ2-2	NA	NA	TGTGCCAGCTCACCACCCGGGACTCCCGTCACCGGGGAGCTGTTTTTT	CASSPPGTPVTGELFF
TRBV28	TRBJ2-7	NA	NA	TGTGCCAGCAGCCCCCCCAGCCTTGAAAACGAGCAGTACTTC	CASSPPSLENEQYF
TRBV7-8	TRBJ1-3	NA	NA	TGTGCCAGCAGCAAAACAGTGTGGACTGGAAACACCATATATTTT	CASSKTVWTGNTIYF
TRBV9	TRBJ1-2	NA	NA	TGTGCCAGCAGCGTAGACGGGGGCTATGGCTACACCTTC	CASSVDGGYGYTF
TRBV9	TRBJ2-1	NA	NA	TGTGCCAGCAGCGGGATCTCCTACAATGAGCAGTTCTTC	CASSGISYNEQFF
TRBV19	TRBJ1-5	NA	TRBD1	TGTGCCAGTAGTGGGGACAGGGGCCGGAATCAGCCCCAGCATTTT	CASSGDRGRNQPQHF
TRBV6-5	TRBJ1-5	NA	NA	TGTGCCAGCAGTCCCACAGGGAATCAGCCCCAGCATTTT	CASSPTGNQPQHF
TRBV5-5	TRBJ1-2	NA	NA	TGTGCCAGCAGCTTGCGGGACACCTTCCCGTATGGCTACACCTTC	CASSLRDTFPYGYTF
TRBV9	TRBJ1-1	once	NA	TGTGCCAGCAGCGTAGGGCACATGAACACTGAAGCTTTCTTT	CASSVGHMNTEAFF
TRBV5-1	TRBJ1-1	once	NA	TGCGCCAGCAGCCTAAAAGGGACGAACACTGAAGCTTTCTTT	CASSLKGTNTEAFF
TRBV5-6	TRBJ1-1	once	NA	TGTGCCAGCAGCTTGAGTCGAACTGAAGCTTTCTTT	CASSLSRTEAFF
TRBV28	TRBJ1-2	NA	NA	TGTGCCAGCAGTTTAGGAGTCAGGGCATTCTATGGCTACACCTTC	CASSLGVRAFYGYTF
TRBV19	TRBJ1-1	NA	NA	TGTGCCAGTAGTATATCCCTCTTCCAGGGCCCGAGGAAGGACACCAAAGCTTTCTTT	CASSISLFQGPRKDTKAFF
TRBV2	TRBJ2-7	NA	TRBD1	TGTGCCAACCCAAGGGACAGGGGATCCTACGAGCAGTACTTC	CANPRDRGSYEQYF
TRBV7-9	TRBJ2-5	NA	NA	TGTGCCAGCAGCTCCGCGCTGATCCAAGAGACCCAGTACTTC	CASSSALIQETQYF
TRBV2	TRBJ2-2	NA	NA	TGTGCCAGCAGTGAGGTTCGGGGGCCCGGGGAGCTGTTTTTT	CASSEVRGPGELFF
TRBV19	TRBJ2-7	NA	NA	TGTGCCAGTGCCCCACGGGGTGTTTTTGCCTACGAGCAGTACTTC	CASAPRGVFAYEQYF
TRBV9	TRBJ2-5	NA	TRBD1	TGTGCCAGCAGCAGCCGGGACAGGGGCCAAGAGACCCAGTACTTC	CASSSRDRGQETQYF
TRBV7-9	TRBJ2-3	NA	NA	TGTGCCAGCAGCGAACTCACAGATACGCAGTATTTT	CASSELTDTQYF
TRBV6-1	TRBJ1-2	once	NA	TGTGCCAGCAGTGAGGGAATCGACCTGACCACCTTC	CASSEGIDLTTF
TRBV4-2	TRBJ1-3	NA	TRBD1	TGTGCCAGCAGCCAATATTACAGGGGACAGGGGGCGGAGGGAAACACCATATATTTT	CASSQYYRGQGAEGNTIYF
TRBV12-2	TRBJ2-2	NA	NA	TGTGCAAGTCGCTCGCGGACTAGCGGGAGCACCGGGGAGCTGTTTTTT	CASRSRTSGSTGELFF
TRBV7-3	TRBJ2-5	NA	NA	TGTGCCAGCCCTCGGGCGTTATGCGGGTTTCAAGAGACCCAGTACTTC	CASPRALCGFQETQYF
TRBV11-2	TRBJ1-3	NA	NA	TGTGCCAGCAGCTCCTCCCACAGGGGAAACACCATATATTTT	CASSSSHRGNTIYF
TRBV6-1	TRBJ2-7	NA	NA	TGTGCCAGCAGTGAATTGGGGGCAGTCTACGAGCAGTACTTC	CASSELGAVYEQYF
TRBV28	TRBJ1-5	NA	NA	TGTGCCAGCAGTTTTTCCGGGAATGGGCAGCCCCAGCATTTT	CASSFSGNGQPQHF
TRBV9	TRBJ2-2	NA	TRBD2	TGTGCCAGCAGCGTATTTGGCGGGGGGCCTCACACCGGGGAGCTGTTTTTT	CASSVFGGGPHTGELFF
TRBV19	TRBJ1-5	NA	NA	TGTGCCAGTGCCAGGAAACCAAATCAGCCCCAGCATTTT	CASARKPNQPQHF
TRBV24-1	TRBJ2-2	NA	TRBD2	TGTGCCACCAGTGATACTAGCGGGGCCACCGGGGAGCTGTTTTTT	CATSDTSGATGELFF
TRBV2	TRBJ1-1	NA	TRBD1	TGTGCCAGATCTTCCGGGACAGGGAGAGGTACTGAAGCTTTCTTT	CARSSGTGRGTEAFF
TRBV27	TRBJ2-7	once	NA	TGTGCCAGCAGCTTCTACACAGGGGGGGGGTACGAGCAGTACTTC	CASSFYTGGGYEQYF
TRBV18	TRBJ1-3	NA	NA	TGTGCCAGCTCACCAAGGATAGGGGAGACGAGCTCTGGAAACACCATATATTTT	CASSPRIGETSSGNTIYF
TRBV7-2	TRBJ2-4	NA	TRBD2	TGTGCCAGCAGCTCGAGTAGGACTAGCGGGAGAGACTACAAAAACATTCAGTACTTC	CASSSSRTSGRDYKNIQYF
TRBV28	TRBJ1-6	NA	TRBD1	TGTGCCAGCATTTTACAGGGGGGAATTACACCCCTCCACTTT	CASILQGGITPLHF
TRBV18	TRBJ1-5	NA	NA	TGTGCCAGCTCACAGGGTGATCAGCCCCAGCATTTT	CASSQGDQPQHF
TRBV7-2	TRBJ1-6	NA	NA	TGTGCCAGCAGCTTTTCCTCACCCCTCCACTTT	CASSFSSPLHF
TRBV29-1	TRBJ1-5	NA	NA	TGCAGCGTTCGGACAGCTTCCAATCAGCCCCAGCATTTT	CSVRTASNQPQHF
TRBV18	TRBJ1-1	NA	NA	TGTGCCAGCTCACTACCGGGCGGGAACACTGAAGCTTTCTTT	CASSLPGGNTEAFF
TRBV5-1	TRBJ2-3	NA	TRBD2	TGCGCCAGCAGCTCTAGCGGGGCCAGCACAGATACGCAGTATTTT	CASSSSGASTDTQYF
TRBV19	TRBJ2-7	NA	TRBD1	TGTGCCAGTAGAGACCGGGACAGACCCTACGAGCAGTACTTC	CASRDRDRPYEQYF
TRBV12-3/TRBV12-4	TRBJ1-1	NA	NA	TGTGCCAGCTTCTCCCACACTGAAGCTTTCTTT	CASFSHTEAFF
TRBV18	TRBJ1-5	NA	NA	TGTGCCAGCTCACCACGTGGCACTCCGGGCAATCAGCCCCAGCATTTT	CASSPRGTPGNQPQHF
TRBV4-3	TRBJ2-2	NA	NA	TGCGCCAGCAGCCAGGCCTACCCCAGGGAGGTTGTGGAGCTGTTTTTT	CASSQAYPREVVELFF
TRBV28	TRBJ1-3	NA	NA	TGTGCCAGCAGGAGGACGGCCGCCCGCTCTGGAAACACCATATATTTT	CASRRTAARSGNTIYF
TRBV6-5	TRBJ1-1	NA	NA	TGTGCCAGCAGTTACGGGACTAGCACTGAAGCTTTCTTT	CASSYGTSTEAFF
TRBV6-5	TRBJ1-6	NA	NA	TGTGCCAGTTTAGACGCGACAGCTTATTCACCCCTCCACTTT	CASLDATAYSPLHF